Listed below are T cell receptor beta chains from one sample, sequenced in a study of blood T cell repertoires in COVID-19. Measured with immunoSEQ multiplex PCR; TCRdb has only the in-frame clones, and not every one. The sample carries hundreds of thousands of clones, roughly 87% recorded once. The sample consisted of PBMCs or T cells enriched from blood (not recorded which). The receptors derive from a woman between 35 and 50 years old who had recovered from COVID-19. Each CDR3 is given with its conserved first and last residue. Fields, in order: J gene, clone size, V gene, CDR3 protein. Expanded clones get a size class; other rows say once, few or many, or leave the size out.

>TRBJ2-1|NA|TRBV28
CASTRQGAVEQFF
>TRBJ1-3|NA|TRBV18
CASSTLKTGGDGNTIYF
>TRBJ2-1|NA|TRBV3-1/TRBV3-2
CASSQVVAGVIDEQFF
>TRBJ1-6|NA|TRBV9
CASSVRDSNSPLHF
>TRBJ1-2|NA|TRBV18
CASSPQGAFNGYTF
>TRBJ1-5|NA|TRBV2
CASSFDRGPQPQHF
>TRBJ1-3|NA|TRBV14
CASSVRGSGNTIYF
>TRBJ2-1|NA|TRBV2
CASSIETGSYNEQFF
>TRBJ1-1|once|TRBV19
CASRGGILMNTEAFF
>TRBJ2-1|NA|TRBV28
CASSSPRVSGRAGPYNEQFF
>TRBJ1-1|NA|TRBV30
CAWSPPGASTEAFF
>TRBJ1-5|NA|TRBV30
CAWSVGHNQPQHF
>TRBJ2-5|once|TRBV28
CASSFRDREETQYF
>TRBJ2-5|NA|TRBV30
CAWSGLVPETQYF
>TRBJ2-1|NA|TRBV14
CASSQEVAGGDDEQFF
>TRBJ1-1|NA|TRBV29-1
CSVVRAGTEAFF